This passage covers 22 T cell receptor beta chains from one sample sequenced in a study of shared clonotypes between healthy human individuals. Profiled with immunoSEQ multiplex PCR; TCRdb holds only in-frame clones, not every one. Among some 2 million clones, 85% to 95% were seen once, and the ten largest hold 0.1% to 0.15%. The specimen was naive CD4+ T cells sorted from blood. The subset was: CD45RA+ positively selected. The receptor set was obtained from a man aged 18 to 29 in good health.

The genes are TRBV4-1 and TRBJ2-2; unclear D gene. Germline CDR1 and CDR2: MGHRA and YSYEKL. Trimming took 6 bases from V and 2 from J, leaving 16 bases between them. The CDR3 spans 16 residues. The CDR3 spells CASRLGPTQNTGELFF. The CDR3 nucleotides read TGCGCCAGCAGACTCGGGCCCACCCAAAACACCGGGGAGCTGTTTTTT.

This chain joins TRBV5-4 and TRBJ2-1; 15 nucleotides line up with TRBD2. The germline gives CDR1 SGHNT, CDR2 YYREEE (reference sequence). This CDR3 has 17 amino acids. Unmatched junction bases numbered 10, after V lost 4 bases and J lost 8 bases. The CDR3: CASSPAGTSGGLDEQFF. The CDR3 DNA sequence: TGTGCCAGCAGCCCCGCCGGGACTAGCGGGGGGTTAGATGAGCAGTTCTTC.

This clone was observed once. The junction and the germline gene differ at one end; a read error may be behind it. The CDR3 protein is CASSSGTGAPLF. The DNA of the CDR3 is TGTGCCAGCAGCTCCGGGACAGGGGCTCCCCTATTC. V is TRBV7-9 and J is TRBJ2-7; TRBD1 aligns across 10 bases. The CDR3 spans 12 residues. Germline loops: CDR1 SEHNR, CDR2 FQNEAQ (reference sequence).

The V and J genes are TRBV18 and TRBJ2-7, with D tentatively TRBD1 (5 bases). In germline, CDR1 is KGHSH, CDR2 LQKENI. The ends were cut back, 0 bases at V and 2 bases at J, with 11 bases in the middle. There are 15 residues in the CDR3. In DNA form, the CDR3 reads TGTGCCAGCTCACCACCGGAGACAGCGCCCTACGAGCAGTACTTC. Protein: CASSPPETAPYEQYF.

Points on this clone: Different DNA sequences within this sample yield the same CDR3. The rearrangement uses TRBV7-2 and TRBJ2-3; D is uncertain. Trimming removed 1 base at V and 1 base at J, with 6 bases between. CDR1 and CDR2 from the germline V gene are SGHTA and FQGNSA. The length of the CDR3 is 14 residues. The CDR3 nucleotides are TGTGCCAGCAGCTTAGATCGGGGCACAGATACGCAGTATTTT. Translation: CASSLDRGTDTQYF.

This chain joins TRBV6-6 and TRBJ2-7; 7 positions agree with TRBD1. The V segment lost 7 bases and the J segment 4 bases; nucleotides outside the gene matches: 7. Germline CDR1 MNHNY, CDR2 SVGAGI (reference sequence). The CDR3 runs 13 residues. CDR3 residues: CASTRDSLYEQYF. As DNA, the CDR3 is TGTGCCAGCACCCGGGACAGCTTGTACGAGCAGTACTTC.

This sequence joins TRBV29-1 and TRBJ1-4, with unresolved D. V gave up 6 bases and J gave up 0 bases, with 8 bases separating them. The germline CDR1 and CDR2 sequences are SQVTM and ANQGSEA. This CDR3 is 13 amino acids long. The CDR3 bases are TGCAGCGTCAACACAGCAACTAATGAAAAACTGTTTTTT. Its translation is CSVNTATNEKLFF.

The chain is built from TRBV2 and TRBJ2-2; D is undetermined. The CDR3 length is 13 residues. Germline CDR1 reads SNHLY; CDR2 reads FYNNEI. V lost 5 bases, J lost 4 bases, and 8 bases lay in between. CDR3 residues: CASSSSSTGELFF. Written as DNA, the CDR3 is TGTGCCAGCAGTTCCTCGAGCACCGGGGAGCTGTTTTTT.

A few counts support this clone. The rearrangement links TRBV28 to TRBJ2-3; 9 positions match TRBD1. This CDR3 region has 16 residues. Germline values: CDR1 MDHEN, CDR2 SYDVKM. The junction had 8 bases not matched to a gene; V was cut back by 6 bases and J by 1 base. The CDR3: CASRGWTGAGTDTQYF. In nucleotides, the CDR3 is TGTGCCAGCAGGGGATGGACAGGGGCTGGCACAGATACGCAGTATTTT.

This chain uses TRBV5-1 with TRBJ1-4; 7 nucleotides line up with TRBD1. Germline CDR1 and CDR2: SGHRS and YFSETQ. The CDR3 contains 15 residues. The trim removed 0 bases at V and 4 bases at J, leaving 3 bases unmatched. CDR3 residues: CASSLAQGYNEKLFF. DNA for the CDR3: TGCGCCAGCAGCTTGGCACAGGGGTATAATGAAAAACTGTTTTTT. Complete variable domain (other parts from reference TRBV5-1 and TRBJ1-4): KAGVTQTPRYLIKTRGQQVTLSCSPISGHRSVSWYQQTPGQGLQFLFEYFSETQRNKGNFPGRFSGRQFSNSRSEMNVSTLELGDSALYLCASSLAQGYNEKLFFGSGTQLSVL.

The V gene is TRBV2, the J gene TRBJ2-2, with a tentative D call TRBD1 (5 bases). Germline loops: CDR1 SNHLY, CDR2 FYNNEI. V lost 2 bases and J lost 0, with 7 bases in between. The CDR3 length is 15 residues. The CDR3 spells CASSEKQANTGELFF. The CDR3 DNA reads TGTGCCAGCAGTGAAAAACAGGCGAACACCGGGGAGCTGTTTTTT.

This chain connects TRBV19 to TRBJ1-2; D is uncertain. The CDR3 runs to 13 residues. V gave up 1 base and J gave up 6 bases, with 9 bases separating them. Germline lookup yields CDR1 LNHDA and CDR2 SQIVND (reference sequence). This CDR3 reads CASSIAGHDGYTF. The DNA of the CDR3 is TGTGCCAGTAGTATAGCAGGCCACGATGGCTACACCTTC.

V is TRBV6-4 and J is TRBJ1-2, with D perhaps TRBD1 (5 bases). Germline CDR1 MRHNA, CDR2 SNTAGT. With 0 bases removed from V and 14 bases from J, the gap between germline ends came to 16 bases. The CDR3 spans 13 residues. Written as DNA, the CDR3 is TGTGCCAGCAGTGACTCACAAGTCGGGGCTCAAACCTTC. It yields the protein CASSDSQVGAQTF.

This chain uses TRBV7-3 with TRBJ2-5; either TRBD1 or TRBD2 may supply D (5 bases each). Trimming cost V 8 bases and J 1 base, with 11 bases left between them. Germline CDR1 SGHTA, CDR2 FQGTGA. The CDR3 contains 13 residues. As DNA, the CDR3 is TGTGCCAGCGGTTCGGGGACCCAAGAGACCCAGTACTTC. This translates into CASGSGTQETQYF.

The CDR3 loop reads CASSLGQRSTYEQYF. The CDR3 nucleotides are TGCGCCAGCAGCTTGGGGCAGCGCTCGACCTACGAGCAGTACTTC. This chain links TRBV5-1 with TRBJ2-7; no clear D. Trimming removed 0 bases from V and 2 bases from J, with 12 bases in between. CDR3 length equals 15 residues. Germline values: CDR1 SGHRS, CDR2 YFSETQ.

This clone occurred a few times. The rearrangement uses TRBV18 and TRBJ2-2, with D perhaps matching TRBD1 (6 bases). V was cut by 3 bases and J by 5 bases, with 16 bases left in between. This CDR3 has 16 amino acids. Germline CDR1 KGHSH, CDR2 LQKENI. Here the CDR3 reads CASSPEAQGGTGELFF. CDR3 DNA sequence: TGTGCCAGCTCACCCGAGGCACAGGGCGGTACCGGGGAGCTGTTTTTT.

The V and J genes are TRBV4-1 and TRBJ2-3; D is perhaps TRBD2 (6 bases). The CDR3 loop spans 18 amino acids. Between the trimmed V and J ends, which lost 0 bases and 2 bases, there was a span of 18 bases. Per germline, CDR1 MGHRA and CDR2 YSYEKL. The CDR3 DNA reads TGCGCCAGCAGCCAAGAAGGCTGGCGGGATTCTTACACAGATACGCAGTATTTT. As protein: CASSQEGWRDSYTDTQYF.

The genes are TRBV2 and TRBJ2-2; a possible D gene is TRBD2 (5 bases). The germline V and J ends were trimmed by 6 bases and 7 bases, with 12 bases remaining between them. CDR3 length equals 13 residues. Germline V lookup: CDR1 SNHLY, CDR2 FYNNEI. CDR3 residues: CASRVGVVGELFF. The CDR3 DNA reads TGTGCCAGCAGAGTGGGAGTTGTCGGGGAGCTGTTTTTT.

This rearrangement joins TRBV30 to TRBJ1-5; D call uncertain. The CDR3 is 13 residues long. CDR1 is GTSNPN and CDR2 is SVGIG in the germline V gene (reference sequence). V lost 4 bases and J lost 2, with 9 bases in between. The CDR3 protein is CAWTGDGNQPQHF. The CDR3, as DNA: TGTGCCTGGACTGGGGATGGCAATCAGCCCCAGCATTTT.

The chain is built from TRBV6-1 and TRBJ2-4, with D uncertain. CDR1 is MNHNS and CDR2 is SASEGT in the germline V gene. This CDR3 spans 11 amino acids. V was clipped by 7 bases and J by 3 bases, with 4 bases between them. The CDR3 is CASTHKNIQYF. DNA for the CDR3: TGTGCCAGCACACACAAAAACATTCAGTACTTC.

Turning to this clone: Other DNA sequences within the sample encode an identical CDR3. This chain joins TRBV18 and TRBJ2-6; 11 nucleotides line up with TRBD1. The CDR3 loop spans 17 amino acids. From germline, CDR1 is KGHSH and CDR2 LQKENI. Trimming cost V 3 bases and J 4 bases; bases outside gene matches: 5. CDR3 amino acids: CASSPGTGGTGANVLTF. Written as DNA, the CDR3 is TGTGCCAGCTCACCTGGGACAGGGGGGACGGGGGCCAACGTCCTGACTTTC.

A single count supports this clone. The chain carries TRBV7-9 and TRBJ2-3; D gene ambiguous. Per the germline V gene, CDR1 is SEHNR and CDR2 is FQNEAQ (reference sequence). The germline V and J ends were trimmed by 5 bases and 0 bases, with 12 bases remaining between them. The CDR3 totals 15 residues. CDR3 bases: TGTGCCAGCAGCCCCTCCGGTTTTAGCACAGATACGCAGTATTTT. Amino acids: CASSPSGFSTDTQYF.